This TCR beta chain was documented in a study of blood T cell repertoires in COVID-19. Trimming took off 5 bases at V and 7 bases at J, with 12 bases between the two ends. The CDR3 consists of 13 residues. The germline CDR1 and CDR2 sequences are GTSNPN and SVGIG (reference sequence). The repertoire was sequenced with immunoSEQ multiplex PCR; TCRdb's copy has only in-frame clones and lacks some. Of about 230,000 clones listed, 65% to 90% are singletons. What was sequenced was peripheral blood. The receptor was derived from a woman aged 45-65 years with acute or convalescent COVID-19. The chain uses TRBV30 and TRBJ1-6; D is undetermined. CDR3 loop: CAWQVSGNSPLHF. CDR3 nucleotide sequence: TGTGCCTGGCAAGTCTCGGGGAATTCACCCCTCCACTTT. Using reference TRBV30 and TRBJ1-6 for the parts outside the CDR3, the full variable domain is SQTIHQWPATLVQPVGSPLSLECTVEGTSNPNLYWYRQAAGRGLQLLFYSVGIGQISSEVPQNLSASRPQDRQFILSSKKLLLSDSGFYLCAWQVSGNSPLHFGNGTRLTVT.